A selection of T cell receptor beta chains follows, all from one sample in a study of brain T cells in children with intractable seizures. Only in-frame clones appear in the TCRdb table, and some are missing; sequencing was by immunoSEQ multiplex PCR. Altogether 50,000 to 75,000 clones are present, 90% to 97% being singletons, with the ten largest covering more than 0.35%. The sequences come from peripheral blood, collected at surgery. All receptors derive from a boy younger than two with focal cortical dysplasia and intractable seizures. CDR3s include the opening cysteine and the closing phenylalanine or tryptophan. A D gene is named only where the DNA matches it firmly. Rows may omit the clone size; those that give it use once, few, many or a size class.

>.|.|TRBJ1-1|TRBV29-1
CSVEDLPAMNTEAFF
TGCAGCGTTGAAGATCTCCCAGCAATGAACACTGAAGCTTTCTTT
>.|.|TRBJ2-2|TRBV7-8
CASSPRGGELFF
TGTGCCAGCAGCCCGAGGGGCGGGGAGCTGTTTTTT
>.|.|TRBJ1-1|TRBV10-1
CASSEAGLDTEAFF
TGCGCCAGCAGTGAGGCCGGGCTGGACACTGAAGCTTTCTTT
>.|.|TRBJ2-3|TRBV19
CATRPGRGTDTQYF
TGTGCCACCCGCCCGGGGCGGGGCACAGATACGCAGTATTTT
>.|.|TRBJ1-4|TRBV15
CATDPRDGNEKLFF
TGTGCCACCGACCCCCGGGACGGTAATGAAAAACTGTTTTTT
>once|.|TRBJ2-3|TRBV5-4
CASSLVPDTQYF
TGTGCCAGCAGCTTGGTGCCAGATACGCAGTATTTT
>.|.|TRBJ1-2|TRBV10-1
CASSEVGYRWEIEGYTF
TGCGCCAGCAGTGAAGTAGGGTATCGGTGGGAAATAGAAGGCTACACCTTC
>.|.|TRBJ1-1|TRBV19
CASSIDNRALDTEAFF
TGTGCCAGTAGTATAGACAACAGGGCCCTGGACACTGAAGCTTTCTTT
>once|TRBD2|TRBJ2-3|TRBV20-1
CSASPSYRGGQGDTQYF
TGCAGTGCTAGTCCATCTTACCGGGGGGGCCAAGGAGATACGCAGTATTTT
>.|TRBD1|TRBJ1-2|TRBV6-5
CASSYSIGDRGYGYTF
TGTGCCAGCAGTTACTCGATCGGGGACAGGGGCTATGGCTACACCTTC
>.|TRBD1|TRBJ2-3|TRBV25-1
CASSRQGAPDTQYF
TGTGCCAGCAGTCGGCAGGGGGCTCCAGATACGCAGTATTTT
>.|.|TRBJ1-1|TRBV5-4
CASSLDWERAFF
TGTGCCAGCAGCTTGGACTGGGAAAGAGCTTTCTTT
>.|.|TRBJ2-3|TRBV7-2
CASSLVGWNPDTQYF
TGTGCCAGCAGCTTAGTTGGTTGGAATCCAGATACGCAGTATTTT